This T cell receptor (beta chain) is from a study of CD4 T cells in relation to SARS-CoV-2 and coronaviruses. Study as a whole: Patient ages ranged from 21 to 72, median 38.

The junction had 4 bases not matched to a gene; V was cut back by 9 bases and J by 2 bases. Germline assignment: CDR1 KGHDR and CDR2 SFDVKD. This CDR3 spans 13 amino acids. Libraries were prepared by immunoSEQ multiplex PCR; TCRdb keeps only in-frame clonotypes and omits some of them. In the table there are 58,000 or so clones, about 92% of which are singletons. The rearrangement joins TRBV24-1 to TRBJ2-3; 7 nucleotides line up with TRBD2. This receptor was taken from an adult with COVID-19. Sequenced input: naive CD4+ T cells from PBMCs. Regarding subset: naive CD4+ T cells isolated by negative enrichment. The CDR3 loop is CATGEGPTDTQYF. The CDR3 DNA sequence: TGTGCCACCGGGGAGGGCCCCACAGATACGCAGTATTTT.